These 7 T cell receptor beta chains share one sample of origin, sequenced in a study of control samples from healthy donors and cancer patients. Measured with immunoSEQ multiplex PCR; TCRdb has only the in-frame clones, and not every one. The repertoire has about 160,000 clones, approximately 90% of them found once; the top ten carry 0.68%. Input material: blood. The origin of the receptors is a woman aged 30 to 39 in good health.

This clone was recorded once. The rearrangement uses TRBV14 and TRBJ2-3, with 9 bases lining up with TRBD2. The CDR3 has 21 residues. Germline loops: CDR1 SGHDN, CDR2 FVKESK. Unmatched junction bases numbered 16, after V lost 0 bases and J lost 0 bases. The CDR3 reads CASSQDWAGGPLTPSTDTQYF. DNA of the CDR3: TGTGCCAGCAGCCAAGATTGGGCGGGAGGGCCTCTAACCCCTAGCACAGATACGCAGTATTTT.

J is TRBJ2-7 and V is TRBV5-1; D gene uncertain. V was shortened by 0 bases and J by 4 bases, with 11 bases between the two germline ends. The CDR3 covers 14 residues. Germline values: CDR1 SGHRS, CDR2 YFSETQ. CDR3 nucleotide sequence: TGCGCCAGCAGCTTGGCCGAGTTGGGGTACGAGCAGTACTTC. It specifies CASSLAELGYEQYF.

CDR3: CASSTGQAQPQHF. Written as DNA, the CDR3 is TGTGCCAGTAGTACGGGACAGGCTCAGCCCCAGCATTTT. The V call is TRBV19, the J call TRBJ1-5, with 8 bases aligning to TRBD1. Germline lookup yields CDR1 LNHDA and CDR2 SQIVND (reference sequence). Germline trimming cut 4 bases from V and 6 bases from J; bases unmatched to any gene: 2. The CDR3 extends over 13 amino acids. The full variable domain, in which reference TRBV19 and TRBJ1-5 provide the parts outside the CDR3, is DGGITQSPKYLFRKEGQNVTLSCEQNLNHDAMYWYRQDPGQGLRLIYYSQIVNDFQKGDIAEGYSVSREKKESFPLTVTSAQKNPTAFYLCASSTGQAQPQHFGDGTRLSIL.

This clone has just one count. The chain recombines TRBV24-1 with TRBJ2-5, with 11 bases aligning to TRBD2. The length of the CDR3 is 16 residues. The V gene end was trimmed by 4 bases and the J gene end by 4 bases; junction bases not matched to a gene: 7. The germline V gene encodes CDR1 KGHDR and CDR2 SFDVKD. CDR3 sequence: CATSDATSGTGETQYF. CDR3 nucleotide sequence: TGTGCCACCAGTGACGCGACTAGCGGGACTGGAGAGACCCAGTACTTC.

This chain's CDR3 is CASSPPNNYGYTF. CDR3 sequence (DNA): TGTGCCAGCAGTCCCCCTAATAACTATGGCTACACCTTC. The chain has TRBV7-9 and TRBJ1-2; D is unresolved. This CDR3 is built from 13 residues. The germline V gene has CDR1 SEHNR and CDR2 FQNEAQ (reference sequence). Trimming removed 6 bases at V and 1 base at J, with 9 bases between.

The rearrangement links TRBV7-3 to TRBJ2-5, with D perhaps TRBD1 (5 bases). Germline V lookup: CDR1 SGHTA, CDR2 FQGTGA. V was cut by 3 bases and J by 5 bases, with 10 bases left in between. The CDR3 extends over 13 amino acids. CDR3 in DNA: TGTGCCAGCAGCTTGACCAGGGCCGAGACCCAGTACTTC. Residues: CASSLTRAETQYF.

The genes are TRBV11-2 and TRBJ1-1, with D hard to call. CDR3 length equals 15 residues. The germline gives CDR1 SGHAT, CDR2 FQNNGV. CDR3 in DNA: TGTGCTTCCCAAAAAGCCCCAAGAGCCCCGGATGGAGCTTTCTTT. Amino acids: CASQKAPRAPDGAFF.